This entry is about one T cell receptor beta chain. The sample originates from a study of blood T cell repertoires in COVID-19. Looking at the study overall: Specimens from acute and convalescent COVID-19 originated in the United States, Italy and Spain. From T cells, B-cell-depleted T cells, or PBMCs came the material, which was cDNA or gDNA.

Per the original data handling: Reference gene primer amplification yielded estimated nucleated cell counts. The method was immunoSEQ multiplex PCR; TCRdb's version includes in-frame clones alone and lacks a portion of them. V and J calls and clone size are as listed in that table; D and trimming were resolved from the DNA. The sample has about 97,000 clones; about 85% are singletons. Germline CDR1 is SGHTA and CDR2 is FQGNSA. V was shortened by 7 bases and J by 0 bases, with 13 bases between the two germline ends. This CDR3 has 15 amino acids. What was sequenced was peripheral blood. This clonotype originated in a woman aged 70-85 years with active or convalescent COVID-19. J is TRBJ1-3 and V is TRBV7-2; tentative D call: TRBD1 (5 bases). CDR3 DNA sequence: TGTGCCAGCACCCTGACAGCCATCTCTGGAAACACCATATATTTT. Its translation: CASTLTAISGNTIYF.